The rows below give T cell receptor beta chains drawn from one sample of a study of vaccination and CD4 T cells after COVID-19. Antigens of these TCRs are unknown. In TCRdb, the PCR reads were re-called with MiXCR into one record per CDR3 protein. This table has 10,000 to 15,000 distinct CDR3 sequences, 60% to 80% appearing once. Source: CD4+ T cells from blood, cultured in vitro, taken after SARS-CoV-2 vaccination. The receptors shown here come from a human donor who received a COVID-19 vaccine. CDR3s include the opening cysteine and the closing phenylalanine or tryptophan. A D gene is named only where the DNA matches it firmly. Size is omitted from some rows. Given values are once, few, many or a class for expanded clones.

d_call	j_call	v_call	clone_size	cdr3_nt	cdr3_aa
TRBD1	TRBJ1-6	TRBV6-5	once	TGTGCCAGCAGTTATAATACTAGACAGGGGGCGAATTCACCCCTCCACTTT	CASSYNTRQGANSPLHF
TRBD1	TRBJ1-1	TRBV7-2	-	TGTGCCAGCAGCCTTAGAGCAGGGGGCACTGAAGCTTTCTTT	CASSLRAGGTEAFF
-	TRBJ2-5	TRBV20-1	once	TGCAGTGCTAGAGGGCAGGCCGACCAAGAGACCCAGTACTTC	CSARGQADQETQYF
TRBD2	TRBJ2-5	TRBV7-9	few	TGTGCCAGCACCCTGGACAGGACTAGCGGGGGTGGAGAGACCCAGTACTTC	CASTLDRTSGGGETQYF
-	TRBJ2-2	TRBV7-3	-	TGTGCCAGCAGCTTACAGGGGAACACCGGGGAGCTGTTTTTT	CASSLQGNTGELFF
TRBD2	TRBJ2-1	TRBV6-1	-	TGTGCCAGCAGTCTAGCGGGGGGGGGCTACAATGAGCAGTTCTTC	CASSLAGGGYNEQFF
-	TRBJ1-1	TRBV7-7	-	TGTGCCAGCAGCCGTACAGGGAACACTGAAGCTTTCTTT	CASSRTGNTEAFF
-	TRBJ1-2	TRBV20-1	-	TGCAGTGCTAGACCGCCGGGGGGTTGGGACTATGGCTACACCTTC	CSARPPGGWDYGYTF
TRBD2	TRBJ2-3	TRBV6-4	-	TGTGCCAGCAGTGACTCGACTAGCGGGTTCACAGATACGCAGTATTTT	CASSDSTSGFTDTQYF
-	TRBJ2-4	TRBV19	-	TGTGCCAGTAGTCGACGGGATACCTCCCAGTACTTC	CASSRRDTSQYF
-	TRBJ2-5	TRBV12-5	-	TGTGCTAGTGGTTTAGGGGAGACCCAGTACTTC	CASGLGETQYF
-	TRBJ2-3	TRBV24-1	-	TGTGCCACCAGTGATACTACTAGCACAGATACGCAGTATTTT	CATSDTTSTDTQYF
TRBD1	TRBJ2-3	TRBV24-1	-	TGTGCCACCAGCGGACAGGGGTTCAACACAGATACGCAGTATTTT	CATSGQGFNTDTQYF
-	TRBJ2-5	TRBV19	-	TGCGCCAGCAGCCTGGGACGAGGGGGAGCCCAAGAGACCCAGTACTTC	CASSLGRGGAQETQYF
TRBD1	TRBJ1-5	TRBV19	-	TGTGCCAGTAAACGCAGGGGGCGAGAGACCTTACGTAGCAATCAGCCCCAGCATTTT	CASKRRGRETLRSNQPQHF
TRBD1	TRBJ1-2	TRBV12-3/TRBV12-4	-	TGTGCCAGCAGTTTGGACAGGGGGCGTTATGGCTACACCTTC	CASSLDRGRYGYTF
-	TRBJ1-3	TRBV7-9	-	TGTGCCAGCAGCCCGAGAGGGGCCGTCGGGGTCTCTGGAAACACCATATATTTT	CASSPRGAVGVSGNTIYF
TRBD2	TRBJ2-7	TRBV11-3	-	TGTGCCAGCAGCCTGACTAGCGTGATGAACGAGCAGTACTTC	CASSLTSVMNEQYF
-	TRBJ1-2	TRBV7-2	-	TGTGCCAGCAGCTTAGACGGAACTAACTATGGCTACACCTTC	CASSLDGTNYGYTF
TRBD2	TRBJ2-7	TRBV5-1	-	TGCGCCAGCAGCTTTACTTCTAGCGGCTACTACGAGCAGTACTTC	CASSFTSSGYYEQYF
-	TRBJ1-2	TRBV24-1	-	TGTGCCACCAGTGATTTCACGAACTATGGCTACACCTTC	CATSDFTNYGYTF
-	TRBJ1-5	TRBV21-1	-	TGTGCCAGCAGCACTACCCCCGGGACGGGAAATAGCAATCAGCCCCAGCATTTT	CASSTTPGTGNSNQPQHF
-	TRBJ1-6	TRBV12-5	-	TGTGCTAGTGGTTTAACAGCCCAATCACCCCTCCACTTT	CASGLTAQSPLHF
-	TRBJ2-3	TRBV20-1	-	TGCAGTGCTAGAGGCCCTGGTACGCAGTATTTT	CSARGPGTQYF
-	TRBJ2-3	TRBV6-1	-	TGTGCCTCACGGGGCCTAAATTTAGATACGCAGTATTTT	CASRGLNLDTQYF
TRBD2	TRBJ2-3	TRBV20-1	-	TGCAGTGCTCTTCCCCTGGGACTAGCGGGGGTGAATACGCAGTATTTT	CSALPLGLAGVNTQYF
-	TRBJ1-5	TRBV4-2	-	TGTGCCAGCAGCCAAGATGGTCGCGGGGGCCTTAGCAATCAGCCCCAGCATTTT	CASSQDGRGGLSNQPQHF
TRBD1	TRBJ1-6	TRBV6-1	-	TGTGCCAGCAGGAAACAGGGGGGATATAATTCACCCCTCCACTTT	CASRKQGGYNSPLHF